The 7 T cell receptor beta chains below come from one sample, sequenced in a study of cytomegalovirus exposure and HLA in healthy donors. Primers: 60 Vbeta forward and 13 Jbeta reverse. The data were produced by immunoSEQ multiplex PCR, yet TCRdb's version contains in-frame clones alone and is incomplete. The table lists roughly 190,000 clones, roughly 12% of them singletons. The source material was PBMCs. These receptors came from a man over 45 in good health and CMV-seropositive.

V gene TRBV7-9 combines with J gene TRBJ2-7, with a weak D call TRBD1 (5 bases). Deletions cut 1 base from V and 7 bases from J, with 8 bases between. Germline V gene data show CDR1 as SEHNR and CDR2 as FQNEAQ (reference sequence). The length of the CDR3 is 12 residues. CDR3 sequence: CASSLVGLEQYF. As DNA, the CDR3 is TGTGCCAGCAGCTTAGTGGGGCTTGAGCAGTACTTC.

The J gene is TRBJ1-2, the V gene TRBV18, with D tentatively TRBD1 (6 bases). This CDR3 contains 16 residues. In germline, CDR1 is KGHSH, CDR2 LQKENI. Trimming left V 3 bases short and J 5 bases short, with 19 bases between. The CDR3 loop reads CASSPRTEDSQYGYTF. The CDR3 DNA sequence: TGTGCCAGCTCACCGAGGACAGAAGACTCCCAATATGGCTACACCTTC.

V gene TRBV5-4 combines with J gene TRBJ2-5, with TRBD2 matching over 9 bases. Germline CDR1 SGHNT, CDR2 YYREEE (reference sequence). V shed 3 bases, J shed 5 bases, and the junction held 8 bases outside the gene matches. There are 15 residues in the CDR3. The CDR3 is CASSSRSSGEETQYF. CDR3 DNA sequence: TGTGCCAGCAGCTCGAGGTCTAGCGGGGAGGAGACCCAGTACTTC. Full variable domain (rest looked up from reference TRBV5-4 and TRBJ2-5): ETGVTQSPTHLIKTRGQQVTLRCSSQSGHNTVSWYQQALGQGPQFIFQYYREEENGRGNFPPRFSGLQFPNYSSELNVNALELDDSALYLCASSSRSSGEETQYFGPGTRLLVL.

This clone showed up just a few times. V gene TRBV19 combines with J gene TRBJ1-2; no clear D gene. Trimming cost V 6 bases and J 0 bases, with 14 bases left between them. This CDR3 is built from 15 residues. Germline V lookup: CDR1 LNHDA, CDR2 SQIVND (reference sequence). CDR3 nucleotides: TGTGCCAGTAGAACCGGGTTGGAGGCTAACTATGGCTACACCTTC. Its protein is CASRTGLEANYGYTF.

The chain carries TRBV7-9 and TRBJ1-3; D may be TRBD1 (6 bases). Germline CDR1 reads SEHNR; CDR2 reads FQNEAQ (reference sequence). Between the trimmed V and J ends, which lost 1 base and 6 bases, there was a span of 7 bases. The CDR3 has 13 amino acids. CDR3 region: CASSLDRENTIYF. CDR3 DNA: TGTGCCAGCAGCTTAGACAGGGAAAACACCATATATTTT. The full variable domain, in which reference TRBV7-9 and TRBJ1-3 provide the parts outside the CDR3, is DTGVSQNPRHKITKRGQNVTFRCDPISEHNRLYWYRQTLGQGPEFLTYFQNEAQLEKSRLLSDRFSAERPKGSFSTLEIQRTEQGDSAMYLCASSLDRENTIYFGEGSWLTVV.

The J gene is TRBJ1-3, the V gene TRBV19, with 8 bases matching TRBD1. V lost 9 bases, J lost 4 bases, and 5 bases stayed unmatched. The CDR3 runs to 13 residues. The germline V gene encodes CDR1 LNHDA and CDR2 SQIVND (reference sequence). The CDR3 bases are TGTGCCAGCAACCGGGACAGGGGAAACACCATATATTTT. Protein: CASNRDRGNTIYF.

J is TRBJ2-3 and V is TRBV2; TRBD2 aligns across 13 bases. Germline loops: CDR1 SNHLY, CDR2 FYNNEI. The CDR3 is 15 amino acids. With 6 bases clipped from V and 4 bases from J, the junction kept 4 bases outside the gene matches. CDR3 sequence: CASRRGLAGPDTQYF. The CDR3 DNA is TGTGCCAGCAGGAGGGGACTAGCGGGGCCAGATACGCAGTATTTT.